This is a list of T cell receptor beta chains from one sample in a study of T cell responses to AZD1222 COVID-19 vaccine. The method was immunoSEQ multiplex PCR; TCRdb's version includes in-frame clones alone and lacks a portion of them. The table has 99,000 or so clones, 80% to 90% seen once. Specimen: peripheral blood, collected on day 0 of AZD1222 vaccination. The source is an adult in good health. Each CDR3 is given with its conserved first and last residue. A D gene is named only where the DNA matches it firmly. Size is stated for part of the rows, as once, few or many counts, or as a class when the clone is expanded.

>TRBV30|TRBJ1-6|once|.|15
CAWDPAGSSSSPLHF
TGTGCCTGGGATCCCGCGGGGTCGAGTAGTTCACCCCTCCACTTT
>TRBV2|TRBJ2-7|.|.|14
CASSGTGTPYEQYF
TGTGCCAGCAGTGGGACCGGGACGCCCTACGAGCAGTACTTC
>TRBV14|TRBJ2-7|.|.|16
CASSQDRGQGGYEQYF
TGTGCCAGCAGCCAAGATCGGGGGCAGGGGGGATACGAGCAGTACTTC
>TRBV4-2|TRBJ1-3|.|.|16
CASSQGTGYSGNTIYF
TGTGCCAGCAGCCAGGGGACGGGATACTCTGGAAACACCATATATTTT
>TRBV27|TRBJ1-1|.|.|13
CASSLDPGTEAFF
TGTGCCAGCAGCCTAGACCCGGGCACTGAAGCTTTCTTT
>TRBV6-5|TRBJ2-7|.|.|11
CASSYKYEQYF
TGTGCCAGCAGTTACAAATACGAGCAGTACTTC
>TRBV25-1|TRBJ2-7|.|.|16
CASSGYPGRGNYEQYF
TGTGCCAGCAGTGGGTATCCGGGTAGGGGCAACTACGAGCAGTACTTC
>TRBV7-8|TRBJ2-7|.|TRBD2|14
CASSPLGTSGRPHF
TGTGCCAGCAGCCCCCTCGGAACTAGCGGGAGACCGCACTTC
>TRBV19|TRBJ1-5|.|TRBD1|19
CASKPGGGVKGESNQPQHF
TGTGCCAGTAAACCAGGGGGGGGCGTTAAGGGTGAAAGCAATCAGCCCCAGCATTTT
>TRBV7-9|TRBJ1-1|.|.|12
CASSFSATEAFF
TGTGCCAGCAGCTTCTCAGCGACTGAAGCTTTCTTT
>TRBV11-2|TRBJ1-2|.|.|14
CASSQIRQGYGYTF
TGTGCCAGCAGCCAGATCAGGCAGGGGTATGGCTACACCTTC
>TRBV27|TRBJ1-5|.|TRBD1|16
CASSSSRGHSNQPQHF
TGTGCCAGCAGTTCCAGCAGGGGGCACAGCAATCAGCCCCAGCATTTT
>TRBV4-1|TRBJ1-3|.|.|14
CASSLQGTGNTIYF
TGCGCCAGCAGCCTACAGGGAACTGGAAACACCATATATTTT
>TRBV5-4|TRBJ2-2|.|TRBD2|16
CASSPTSGRITGELFF
TGTGCCAGCAGCCCGACTAGCGGGAGGATTACCGGGGAGCTGTTTTTT
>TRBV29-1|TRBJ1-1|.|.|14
CSVDKMNRNTEAFF
TGCAGCGTTGATAAGATGAACCGGAACACTGAAGCTTTCTTT
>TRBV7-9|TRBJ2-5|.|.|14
CASSLESRLQTQYF
TGTGCCAGCAGCTTAGAGAGCCGTCTACAAACCCAGTACTTC
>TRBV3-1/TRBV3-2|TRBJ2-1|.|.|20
CASSQDFRAPLDSSYNEQFF
TGTGCCAGCAGCCAAGATTTTCGGGCTCCCCTCGACAGCTCCTACAATGAGCAGTTCTTC
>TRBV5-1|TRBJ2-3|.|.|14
CASSLGGIGDTQYF
TGCGCCAGCAGCTTAGGAGGGATAGGGGATACGCAGTATTTT
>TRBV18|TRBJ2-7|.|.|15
CASSPTSQGVHEQYF
TGTGCCAGCTCACCAACGAGTCAGGGAGTCCACGAGCAGTACTTC
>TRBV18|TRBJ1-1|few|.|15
CASSLKGRMNTEAFF
TGTGCCAGCTCACTCAAGGGGCGGATGAACACTGAAGCTTTCTTT
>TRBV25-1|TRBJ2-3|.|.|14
CASSGPSGADTQYF
TGTGCCAGCAGTGGGCCCAGTGGGGCAGATACGCAGTATTTT
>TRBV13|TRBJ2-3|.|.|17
CASSFPSESGPTDTQYF
TGTGCCAGCAGCTTCCCATCCGAGAGCGGGCCCACAGATACGCAGTATTTT
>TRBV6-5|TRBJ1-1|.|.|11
CASSRQIEAFF
TGTGCCAGCAGTCGACAGATAGAAGCTTTCTTT
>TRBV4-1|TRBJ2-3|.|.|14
CASSQELRSNTQYF
TGCGCCAGCAGCCAAGAACTGCGAAGTAATACGCAGTATTTT
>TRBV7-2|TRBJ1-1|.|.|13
CASSFKGGTEAFF
TGTGCCAGCAGCTTTAAGGGGGGCACTGAAGCTTTCTTT
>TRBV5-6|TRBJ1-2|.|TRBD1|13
CASSLGQSYGYTF
TGTGCCAGCAGCCTGGGACAGAGCTATGGCTACACCTTC
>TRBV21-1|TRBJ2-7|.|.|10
CASHREEQYF
TGTGCCAGCCACAGGGAAGAGCAGTACTTC
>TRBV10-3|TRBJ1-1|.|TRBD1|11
CAISRQGEAFF
TGTGCCATCAGCAGACAGGGGGAAGCTTTCTTT
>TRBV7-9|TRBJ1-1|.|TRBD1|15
CASSSRGQGGTEAFF
TGTGCCAGCAGCTCTCGGGGACAGGGTGGGACTGAAGCTTTCTTT
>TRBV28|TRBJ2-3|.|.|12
CASKPHRDTQYF
TGTGCCAGCAAACCCCACAGGGATACGCAGTATTTT
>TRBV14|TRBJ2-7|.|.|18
CASSQEWAARYRAYEQYF
TGTGCCAGCAGCCAAGAATGGGCAGCCAGATACAGGGCCTACGAGCAGTACTTC
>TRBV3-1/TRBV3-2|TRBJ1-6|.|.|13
CASSQSTNSPLHF
TGTGCCAGCAGCCAATCGACGAATTCACCCCTCCACTTT
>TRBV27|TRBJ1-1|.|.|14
CASSLFLGGREAFF
TGTGCCAGCAGCCTATTCTTGGGGGGGCGTGAAGCTTTCTTT
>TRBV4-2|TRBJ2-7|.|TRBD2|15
CASSQGPSGTYEQYF
TGTGCCAGCAGCCAAGGACCCAGCGGGACCTACGAGCAGTACTTC
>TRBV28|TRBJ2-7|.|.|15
CASTAWTGTKGEQYF
TGTGCCAGCACCGCATGGACAGGGACTAAAGGCGAGCAGTACTTC
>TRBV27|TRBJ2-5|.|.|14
CASSSADRAETQYF
TGTGCCAGCAGTTCCGCCGATAGGGCTGAGACCCAGTACTTC
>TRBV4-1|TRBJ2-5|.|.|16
CASSQAPNRIRETQYF
TGCGCCAGCAGCCAGGCCCCGAATCGGATCCGAGAGACCCAGTACTTC
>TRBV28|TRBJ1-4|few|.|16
CASRPRGRQRSKELFF
TGTGCCAGCAGGCCTAGGGGAAGACAGCGTAGTAAGGAACTGTTTTTT
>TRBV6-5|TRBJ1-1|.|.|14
CASSLDRLNTEAFF
TGTGCCAGCAGTTTGGACAGACTGAACACTGAAGCTTTCTTT
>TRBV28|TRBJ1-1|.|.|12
CASSLPVAEAFF
TGTGCCAGCAGTTTGCCGGTGGCTGAAGCTTTCTTT
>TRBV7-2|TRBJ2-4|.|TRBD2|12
CASSSREGHQYF
TGTGCCAGCAGCTCTAGGGAGGGGCATCAGTACTTC
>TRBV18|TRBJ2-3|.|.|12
CASSPTADTQYF
TGTGCCAGCTCACCTACTGCAGATACGCAGTATTTT
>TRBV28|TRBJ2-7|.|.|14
CASSTPGSSYEQYF
TGTGCCAGCAGCACCCCAGGGAGCTCCTACGAGCAGTACTTC
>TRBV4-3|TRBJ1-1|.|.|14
CASSQPQGNTEAFF
TGCGCCAGCAGCCAACCCCAGGGGAACACTGAAGCTTTCTTT
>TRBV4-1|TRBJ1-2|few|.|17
CASSPNRDSRANYGYTF
TGCGCCAGCAGCCCTAACCGGGACTCACGAGCTAACTATGGCTACACCTTC
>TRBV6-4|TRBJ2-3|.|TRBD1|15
CASSDGTGGADTQYF
TGTGCCAGCAGTGACGGGACAGGGGGCGCAGATACGCAGTATTTT
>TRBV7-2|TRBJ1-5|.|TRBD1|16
CASSQKGTVSNQPQHF
TGTGCCAGCAGCCAAAAAGGGACAGTGTCTAATCAGCCCCAGCATTTT
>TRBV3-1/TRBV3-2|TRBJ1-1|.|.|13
CASSQEWNTEAFF
TGTGCCAGCAGCCAAGAGTGGAACACTGAAGCTTTCTTT
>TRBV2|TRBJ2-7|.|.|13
CASSPPLSYEQYF
TGTGCCAGCAGCCCCCCCCTCAGTTACGAGCAGTACTTC
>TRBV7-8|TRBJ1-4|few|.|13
CASSSRDREKLFF
TGTGCCAGCAGCTCTAGGGACCGCGAAAAACTGTTTTTT